This T cell receptor (beta chain) derives from a study of metastatic and nonmetastatic thyroid tumors (dated by TCRdb to the early 2020s). In the study overall: The researchers compared repertoires between peripheral blood samples and tumor or nodule tissue samples from patients with malignant or benign thyroid disease. Study-wide conclusions, independent of this receptor: TCR beta diversity was reported as significantly higher in malignant tumors than in benign nodules, in both blood and tumor samples.

Before undergoing thyroid surgery, none of the patients had been given any kind of treatment. Using T-cell receptor beta sequencing, the study looked back at clinical samples from patients collected from about 2011 to 2018. Library creation used PCR. Reads for this sample came from an Illumina HiSeq 4000. The TCR beta-chain CDR3 region of each patient was profiled by high-throughput sequencing. In the original analysis: The researchers built a classifier to tell apart papillary thyroid cancer patients with distant metastasis, based on CDR3 differences among clinicopathological groups. To measure repertoire diversity the researchers used the Shannon index, while the Morisita-Horn index served to gauge how similar the tumor and blood repertoires were. TCRdb applied fastp at Q25 and MiXCR to the public reads, then kept only in-frame beta chains. The V and J calls reflect TCRdb's pipeline rather than the authors' work. In this sample the table shows approximately 86,000 clones, around an eighth of which occur a single time. Approximately 10% of the sample goes to the ten largest clones.

As to this clone: The clone's antigen remains unknown. Base qualities are missing; no much larger clone stands one base away.

V is reduced by 3 bases and J by 2 bases, leaving a spacing of 14 bases between them. CDR1 and CDR2 are read off the germline V gene (reference sequence) as DFQATT and SNEGSKA. Including cysteine and phenylalanine, the CDR3 has 14 amino acids. The sequence is cut down to CDR3 DNA, 42 bases in frame from base 1. Input material: tumor tissue. The sequence joins TRBV20-1 to TRBJ2-7; 6 matching bases give a weak D call of TRBD2. This TCR came from a female donor with papillary thyroid cancer or a benign thyroid nodule (not recorded which). Some clones in this sample may be carry-over from other donors' samples. The CDR3 corresponds to CSASARAGTYEQYF. The nucleotide sequence is given as TGCAGTGCTAGTGCCAGGGCGGGAACCTACGAGCAGTACTTC.